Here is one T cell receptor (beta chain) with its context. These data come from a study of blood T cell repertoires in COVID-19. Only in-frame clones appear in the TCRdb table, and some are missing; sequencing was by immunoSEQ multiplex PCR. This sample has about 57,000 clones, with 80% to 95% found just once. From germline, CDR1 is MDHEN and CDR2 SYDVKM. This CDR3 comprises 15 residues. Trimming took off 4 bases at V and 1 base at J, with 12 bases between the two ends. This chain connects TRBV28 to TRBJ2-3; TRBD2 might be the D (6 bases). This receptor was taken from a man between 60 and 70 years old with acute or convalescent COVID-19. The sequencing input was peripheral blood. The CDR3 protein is CASSSGGEGTDTQYF. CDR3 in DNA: TGTGCCAGCAGTTCCGGCGGGGAGGGCACAGATACGCAGTATTTT.